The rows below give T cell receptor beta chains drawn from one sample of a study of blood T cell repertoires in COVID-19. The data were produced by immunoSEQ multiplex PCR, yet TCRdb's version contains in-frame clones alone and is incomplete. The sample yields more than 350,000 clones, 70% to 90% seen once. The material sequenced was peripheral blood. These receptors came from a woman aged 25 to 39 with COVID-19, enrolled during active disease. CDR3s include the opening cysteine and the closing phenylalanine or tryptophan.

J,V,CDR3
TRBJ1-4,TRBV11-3,CASSRDRNEKLFF
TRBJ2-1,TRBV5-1,CASSLQTGSNEQFF
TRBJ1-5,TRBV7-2,CASSPQGARNQPQHF
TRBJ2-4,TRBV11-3,CASSLIGGGENIQYF
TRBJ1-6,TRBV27,CASSFQPGDRDNSPLHF
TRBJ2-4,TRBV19,CASQPRTGKNIQYF
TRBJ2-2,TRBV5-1,CASSRRESDTGELFF
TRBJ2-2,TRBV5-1,CASSGDRTGELFF
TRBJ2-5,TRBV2,CASSIRGGETQYF
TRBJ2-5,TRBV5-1,CASSSTGEETQYF
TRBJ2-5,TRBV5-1,CASSKLAGGPRQETQYF
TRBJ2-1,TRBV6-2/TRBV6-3,CASSLQGWEQFF
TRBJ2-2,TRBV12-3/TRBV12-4,CASSRIDSGELFF
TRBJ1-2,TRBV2,CASSHPSGQGAAGYTF
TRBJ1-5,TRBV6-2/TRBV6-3,CASSSGAWQPQHF
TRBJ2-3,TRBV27,CASSLSSGRALASTDTQYF
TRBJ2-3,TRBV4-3,CASSQTTSGIGTDTQYF
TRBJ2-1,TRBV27,CASRPGRGLAGGPFYNEQFF
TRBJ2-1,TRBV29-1,CSVESSGTGVNEQFF
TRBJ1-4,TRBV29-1,CSVVSTFNEKLFF
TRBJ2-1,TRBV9,CASSVTSGHNEQFF
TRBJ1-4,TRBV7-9,CASSPSLRGEEKLFF
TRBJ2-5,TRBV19,CASSIEPAPSGETQYF
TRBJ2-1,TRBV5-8,CASSLDLGGTRVGEQFF
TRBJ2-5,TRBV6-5,CASRTERGPQETQYF
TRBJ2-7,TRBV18,CASSPNKYEQYF
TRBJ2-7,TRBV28,CASTNPSGGQPSYEQYF
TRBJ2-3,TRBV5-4,CASSPWGADTQYF
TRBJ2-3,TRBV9,CASRSGGLSTDTQYF
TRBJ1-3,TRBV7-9,CASSAGGNTIYF
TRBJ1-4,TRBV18,CASSPSAGGGEKLFF
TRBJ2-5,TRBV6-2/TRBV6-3,CASSPRYSAGGLETQYF
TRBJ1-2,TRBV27,CASSRDRFYGYTF
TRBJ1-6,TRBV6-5,CAESSYNSPLHF
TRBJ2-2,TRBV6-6,CASSSRGGYTGELFF